This TCR beta chain was sequenced in a study of cytomegalovirus exposure and HLA in healthy donors. For the study at large: Prior work identified some 120 million unique TCR beta sequences in some 180 million T cells.

Vbeta (60) and Jbeta (13) primers were used in the PCR. Using immunoSEQ multiplex PCR, the repertoire was profiled, and TCRdb retains in-frame clones only, with some absent. The sample consists of 150,000 to 200,000 clones, 76% of them appearing once. V was clipped by 0 bases and J by 0 bases, with 12 bases between them. Germline CDR1 reads KGHSH; CDR2 reads LQKENI. The CDR3 contains 16 residues. This chain connects TRBV18 to TRBJ2-7, with D possibly being TRBD2 (6 bases). Sample: PBMCs. The sequence derives from a female donor in good health and CMV-seronegative. The CDR3 DNA is TGTGCCAGCTCACCACCGGGACTCCCAAGCTCCTACGAGCAGTACTTC. Its translation is CASSPPGLPSSYEQYF.